The entry below describes one TCR beta chain. No antigen is known for it. This record comes from a study of shared clonotypes between healthy human individuals. Study background: Donors had three CD4 naive, three CD4 memory, two CD8 naive and one CD8 memory plate apiece. Study-wide results and caveats: Naive CD4 clonotypes overlapped across a handful of donors at roughly 5%. Naive subsets typically showed greater estimated richness than memory subsets.

Naive-designated CD8 cells lacked CD45RO, were positively enriched for CCR7, and omitted terminally differentiated effector memory CD45RA+ cells. There were only Caucasian adults among the donors, and all lived in Nashville, Tennessee. CDR3 length: 15 amino acids. The ends were cut back, 4 bases at V and 10 bases at J, with 21 bases in the middle. Germline CDR1 and CDR2: SGHNT and YYREEE (reference sequence). The protocol was immunoSEQ multiplex PCR, while the TCRdb copy is restricted to in-frame clones and leaves out a portion. The table includes around 2.1 million clones, roughly 91% detected once.

The receptor comes from a man in his late teens or twenties in good health. Some clones in this sample may be carry-over from other donors' samples. The chain has TRBV5-4 and TRBJ2-1, with D perhaps matching TRBD1 or TRBD2 (6 bases each). The specimen sequenced was naive CD8+ T cells from PBMCs. The CDR3 here is CASSPAEGQGMEQFF. CDR3 sequence (DNA): TGTGCCAGCAGCCCAGCGGAGGGACAAGGGATGGAGCAGTTCTTC.